This T cell receptor beta chain was identified in a study of cytomegalovirus exposure and HLA in healthy donors. Looking at the study overall: Of approximately 400 genotyped donors, 81% clustered with self-reported Caucasian donors. Study outcomes and limitations: Within the data, a cluster of highly shared sequence variants was likely a sequencing artifact. Immune exposure data for these donors was limited to CMV serostatus.

Of note for this clone: Its antigen is as yet unknown.

PCR primers comprised 60 Vbeta and 13 Jbeta primers. Sequencing was performed with immunoSEQ multiplex PCR; in TCRdb, only in-frame clones are kept and a portion is missing. The sample has about 210,000 clones, about 85% seen once. Germline CDR1 GTSNPN, CDR2 SVGIG (reference sequence). The ends were cut back, 2 bases at V and 9 bases at J, with 8 bases in the middle. This CDR3 has 11 residues. Source material: PBMCs. The gene calls are TRBV30 and TRBJ2-1, with D perhaps TRBD2 (5 bases). This TCR derives from a woman in her fifties or sixties in good health and CMV-seropositive. The CDR3 reads CAWSFEGEQFF. In DNA, the CDR3 is TGTGCCTGGAGTTTCGAGGGTGAGCAGTTCTTC.